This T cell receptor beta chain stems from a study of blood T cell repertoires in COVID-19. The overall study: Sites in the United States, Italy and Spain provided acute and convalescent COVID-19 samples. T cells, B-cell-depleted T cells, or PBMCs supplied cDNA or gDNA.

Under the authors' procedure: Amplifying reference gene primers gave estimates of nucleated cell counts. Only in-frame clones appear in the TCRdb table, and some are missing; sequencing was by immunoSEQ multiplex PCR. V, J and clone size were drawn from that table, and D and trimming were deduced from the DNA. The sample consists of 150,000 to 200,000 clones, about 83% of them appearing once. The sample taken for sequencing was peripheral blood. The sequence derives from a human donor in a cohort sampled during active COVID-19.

The CDR3 coding sequence is TGTGCCATCAGGGACAGCACCGACTCCTACGAGCAGTACTTC. Amino acid sequence: CAIRDSTDSYEQYF. The V gene is TRBV10-3, the J gene TRBJ2-7; possibly TRBD1 for D (6 bases). V was cut by 6 bases and J by 0 bases, with 12 bases left in between. Germline V lookup: CDR1 ENHRY, CDR2 SYGVKD. The CDR3 runs to 14 residues.